These 24 T cell receptor beta chains share one sample of origin, sequenced in a study of blood T cell repertoires in COVID-19. Profiled with immunoSEQ multiplex PCR; TCRdb holds only in-frame clones, not every one. The sample holds about 160,000 clones, 90% to 95% seen once. The specimen sequenced was peripheral blood. All receptors come from a man aged 50-60 years with acute or convalescent COVID-19.

The V and J genes are TRBV11-2 and TRBJ2-1, with 11 bases aligning to TRBD2. The V gene end was trimmed by 6 bases and the J gene end by 4 bases; junction bases not matched to a gene: 5. CDR1 SGHAT and CDR2 FQNNGV come from the germline V gene. This CDR3 comprises 15 residues. CDR3: CASRFGTSGYNEQFF. The CDR3 region has the DNA TGTGCCAGCAGATTCGGGACTAGCGGTTACAATGAGCAGTTCTTC. The whole variable domain, remainder taken from reference TRBV11-2 and TRBJ2-1, is EAGVAQSPRYKIIEKRQSVAFWCNPISGHATLYWYQQILGQGPKLLIQFQNNGVVDDSQLPKDRFSAERLKGVDSTLKIQPAKLEDSAVYLCASRFGTSGYNEQFFGPGTRLTVL.

The V gene is TRBV9, the J gene TRBJ2-2, with D possibly matching TRBD2 (6 bases). V was trimmed by 2 bases and J by 2 bases, leaving 10 bases between them. CDR3 length: 15 residues. CDR1 is SGDLS, CDR2 YYNGEE, per germline. The CDR3 DNA sequence: TGTGCCAGCAGCGTTAGTGGGACTAACACCGGGGAGCTGTTTTTT. Encoded protein: CASSVSGTNTGELFF. Supplemented by reference TRBV9 and TRBJ2-2, the full variable domain reads DSGVTQTPKHLITATGQRVTLRCSPRSGDLSVYWYQQSLDQGLQFLIQYYNGEERAKGNILERFSAQQFPDLHSELNLSSLELGDSALYFCASSVSGTNTGELFFGEGSRLTVL.

This clone was counted once. The chain joins TRBV7-9 to TRBJ2-3; D not certain. Germline lookup yields CDR1 SEHNR and CDR2 FQNEAQ (reference sequence). The CDR3 is 15 residues long. The V end lost 8 bases, the J end lost 0 bases, and 15 bases lay between the germline ends. As DNA, the CDR3 is TGTGCCAGCTCCACTCCCGGGTCAAGCACAGATACGCAGTATTTT. Translated: CASSTPGSSTDTQYF.

The rearrangement joins TRBV7-6 to TRBJ2-1; 7 bases match TRBD1. The V gene's germline CDR1 is SGHVS and CDR2 FNYEAQ. V lost 2 bases, J lost 6 bases, and 19 bases stayed unmatched. The CDR3 extends over 19 amino acids. Written as DNA, the CDR3 is TGTGCCAGCAGCTTACAGACTGAAAGGGGGCTTGGGTTTATCAATGAGCAGTTCTTC. Translated: CASSLQTERGLGFINEQFF. Supplemented by reference TRBV7-6 and TRBJ2-1, the full variable domain reads GAGVSQSPRYKVTKRGQDVALRCDPISGHVSLYWYRQALGQGPEFLTYFNYEAQQDKSGLPNDRFSAERPEGSISTLTIQRTEQRDSAMYRCASSLQTERGLGFINEQFFGPGTRLTVL.

As DNA, the CDR3 is TGTGCCAGCAGCTTAGGCCAGGAGGTTGGTGGCTACACCTTC. Its protein is CASSLGQEVGGYTF. The chain links TRBV7-8 to TRBJ1-2; no clear D. The V end lost 1 base, the J end lost 7 bases, and 13 bases lay between the germline ends. The CDR3 runs 14 residues. The germline V gene has CDR1 SGHVS and CDR2 FQNEAQ.

The chain combines TRBV7-2 with TRBJ2-4; 8 bases line up with TRBD2. The CDR3 is 16 amino acids. After removal of 5 bases from V and 6 bases from J, the junction contained 12 bases not matched to a gene. Germline V gene data show CDR1 as SGHTA and CDR2 as FQGNSA. The CDR3: CASSISGGYRGNIQYF. The DNA of the CDR3 is TGTGCCAGCAGCATCAGCGGGGGTTACCGGGGAAACATTCAGTACTTC.

This clone came up once. The CDR3 nucleotides are TGTGCCAGCAGTTTACGAGGGTTGAACACTGAAGCTTTCTTT. It translates to CASSLRGLNTEAFF. The V gene is TRBV28, the J gene TRBJ1-1; D is unclear. Germline CDR1 is MDHEN and CDR2 is SYDVKM. V shed 2 bases and J shed 0 bases, with 7 bases lying between them. The CDR3 is 14 amino acids.

This clone was picked up one time. V usage is TRBV28 and J usage is TRBJ1-3; 7 bases align to TRBD1. The CDR3 runs to 17 residues. Germline V lookup: CDR1 MDHEN, CDR2 SYDVKM. With V trimmed by 7 bases and J by 0 bases, 12 bases remained unmatched. CDR3 DNA: TGTGCCAGCACTCCCCCCTCGGGACAGAGCTCTGGAAACACCATATATTTT. Residues: CASTPPSGQSSGNTIYF.

CDR3 nucleotide sequence: TGTGCCAGTTGGGGACAGGGGAGAAACGAGCAGTACGTC. Amino acid sequence: CASWGQGRNEQYV. This chain joins TRBV19 and TRBJ2-7; 10 bases match TRBD1. V lost 8 bases to trimming and J lost 5 bases; unmatched junction nucleotides: 6. Germline lookup yields CDR1 LNHDA and CDR2 SQIVND (reference sequence). The CDR3 is 13 amino acids.

In this sample, this clone turned up once. The gene calls are TRBV4-2 and TRBJ2-7; 7 nucleotides agree with TRBD2. V gave up 3 bases and J gave up 4 bases; unmatched junction bases: 12. In germline, CDR1 is LGHNA, CDR2 YNFKEQ. The CDR3 consists of 16 residues. The CDR3 sequence is CASSQTAVGRVYEQYF. The CDR3 coding sequence is TGTGCCAGCAGCCAGACTGCTGTGGGGAGGGTGTACGAGCAGTACTTC.

The chain joins TRBV4-1 to TRBJ2-3; a possible D gene is TRBD1 (7 bases). V lost 3 bases to trimming and J lost 14 bases, with 21 bases between them. Germline V gene sequence: CDR1 MGHRA, CDR2 YSYEKL. This CDR3 has 14 amino acids. CDR3 sequence: CASSQSQVRGAGYF. CDR3 nucleotide sequence: TGCGCCAGCAGCCAGTCGCAGGTCAGGGGGGCTGGGTATTTT.

The chain is built from TRBV27 and TRBJ2-7; D may be TRBD1 (6 bases). The V gene's germline CDR1 is MNHEY and CDR2 SMNVEV (reference sequence). V lost 5 bases and J lost 5, with 19 bases in between. The CDR3 totals 15 residues. DNA of the CDR3: TGTGCCAGCAGTAAGACCGGGACACAATCCCACGAGCAGTACTTC. Its protein is CASSKTGTQSHEQYF.

This chain joins TRBV9 and TRBJ2-1, with TRBD1 matching 10 bases. From germline, CDR1 is SGDLS and CDR2 YYNGEE. CDR3 length: 16 amino acids. V shed 0 bases, J shed 2 bases, and the junction held 2 bases outside the gene matches. The chain's CDR3 is CASSVGDRGAYNEQFF. The CDR3 bases are TGTGCCAGCAGCGTAGGGGACAGGGGAGCCTACAATGAGCAGTTCTTC.

The V call is TRBV11-2, the J call TRBJ2-3, with a tentative D call TRBD2 (6 bases). CDR1 is SGHAT, CDR2 FQNNGV, per germline. V was clipped by 5 bases and J by 6 bases, with 12 bases between them. The CDR3 is 13 residues long. The CDR3 region is CASSLSGEDTQYF. The CDR3, as DNA: TGTGCCAGCAGCCTATCGGGGGAGGATACGCAGTATTTT.

The chain links TRBV19 to TRBJ1-5, with TRBD1 matching 7 bases. CDR1 and CDR2 (germline): LNHDA, SQIVND (reference sequence). Germline trimming cut 3 bases from V and 10 bases from J; bases unmatched to any gene: 12. This CDR3 is 15 amino acids long. CDR3 nucleotides: TGTGCCAGTAGTATGGTTATACAGGGGATCTTACCCCAGCATTTT. This encodes CASSMVIQGILPQHF.

V is TRBV2 and J is TRBJ2-5; D is possibly TRBD1 (6 bases). There are 13 residues in the CDR3. Deletions cut 4 bases from V and 5 bases from J, with 11 bases between. In germline, CDR1 is SNHLY, CDR2 FYNNEI. This CDR3 reads CASSVPGDETQYF. DNA for the CDR3: TGTGCCAGCAGTGTACCAGGGGACGAGACCCAGTACTTC.

The genes are TRBV28 and TRBJ1-1, with 9 nucleotides matching TRBD1. The V gene end was trimmed by 9 bases and the J gene end by 4 bases; junction bases not matched to a gene: 12. The CDR3 spans 15 residues. Germline V gives CDR1 MDHEN, CDR2 SYDVKM. Here the CDR3 DNA reads TGTGCCAGTAGGGACAGGGTCGGTTCCGGCACTGAAGCTTTCTTT. It encodes CASRDRVGSGTEAFF.

The genes are TRBV7-2 and TRBJ1-2; 9 bases agree with TRBD1. This CDR3 is 19 amino acids long. Germline V gives CDR1 SGHTA, CDR2 FQGNSA. Trimming removed 2 bases from V and 4 bases from J; junction bases left unmatched: 17. The CDR3 sequence is CASSLPDRSPGQGIYGYTF. The CDR3 DNA reads TGTGCCAGCAGCTTACCCGATCGAAGTCCGGGACAGGGCATCTATGGCTACACCTTC.

Here the CDR3 DNA reads TGCGCCAGCAGCCAAGGCGGAAGAGAAGAGACCCAGTACTTC. Translated, it gives CASSQGGREETQYF. The chain is built from TRBV4-1 and TRBJ2-5, with D unclear. Trimming removed 1 base at V and 3 bases at J, with 9 bases between. The CDR3 contains 14 residues. Germline CDR1 is MGHRA and CDR2 is YSYEKL.

V gene TRBV2 combines with J gene TRBJ2-7, with D unclear. The CDR3 extends over 11 amino acids. Per germline, CDR1 SNHLY and CDR2 FYNNEI. Trimming pared 7 bases from V and 8 bases from J, leaving 12 bases between. The CDR3 reads CASTRLEKQYV. CDR3 coding DNA: TGTGCCAGCACTCGCCTAGAGAAGCAGTACGTC.

The rearrangement uses TRBV29-1 and TRBJ2-3, with D possibly matching TRBD2 (6 bases). Germline assignment: CDR1 SQVTM and CDR2 ANQGSEA. The CDR3 extends over 14 amino acids. The V gene lost 7 bases and the J gene lost 1 base, with 15 bases spanning the gap. The CDR3 here is CSGNSEGRTDTQYF. The CDR3 DNA follows: TGCAGCGGAAATTCGGAGGGTCGCACAGATACGCAGTATTTT.

The J gene is TRBJ1-2, the V gene TRBV10-3; 9 nucleotides agree with TRBD1. Germline V gene data show CDR1 as ENHRY and CDR2 as SYGVKD. The V and J ends lost 8 bases and 4 bases, in that order; junction bases with no gene match: 8. The CDR3 covers 14 residues. For the CDR3, the DNA is TGTGCCATCGCCTCGGACAGGGGAAGCTATGGCTACACCTTC. It yields the protein CAIASDRGSYGYTF.

V usage is TRBV10-3 and J usage is TRBJ1-2; D is unresolved. The V and J ends lost 3 bases and 4 bases respectively, with 9 bases between them. Germline CDR1 and CDR2: ENHRY and SYGVKD. The CDR3 extends over 13 amino acids. CDR3 protein: CAISEDEVYGYTF. As DNA, the CDR3 is TGTGCCATCAGTGAAGATGAGGTCTATGGCTACACCTTC.

V usage is TRBV29-1 and J usage is TRBJ2-5; TRBD2 matches 8 bases. CDR1 and CDR2 from the germline V gene are SQVTM and ANQGSEA. The junction had 10 bases not matched to a gene; V was cut back by 7 bases and J by 3 bases. CDR3 length: 14 residues. The CDR3 sequence: CSAKYPGLEETQYF. DNA for the CDR3: TGCAGCGCCAAATACCCGGGACTAGAAGAGACCCAGTACTTC.